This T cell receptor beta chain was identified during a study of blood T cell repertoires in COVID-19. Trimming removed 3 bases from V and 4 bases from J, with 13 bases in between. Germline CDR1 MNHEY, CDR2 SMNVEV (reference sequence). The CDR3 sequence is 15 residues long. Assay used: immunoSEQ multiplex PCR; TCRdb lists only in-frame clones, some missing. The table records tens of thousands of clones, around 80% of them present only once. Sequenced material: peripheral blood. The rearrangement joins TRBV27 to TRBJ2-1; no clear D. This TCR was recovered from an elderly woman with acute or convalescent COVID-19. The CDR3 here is CASSFDDTNYNEQFF. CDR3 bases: TGTGCCAGCAGTTTCGATGACACCAATTACAATGAGCAGTTCTTC.